The sequence of this T cell receptor beta chain was determined in a study of T cell responses to AZD1222 COVID-19 vaccine. The junction had 5 bases not matched to a gene; V was cut back by 3 bases and J by 0 bases. Germline V gene data show CDR1 as LGHDT and CDR2 as YNNKEL (reference sequence). The CDR3 totals 16 residues. The protocol was immunoSEQ multiplex PCR, while the TCRdb copy is restricted to in-frame clones and leaves out a portion. Of around 70,000 clones in the sample, less than 85% were seen once. Sample: peripheral blood, taken on day 0 of MenACWY control vaccination. The clonotype was recovered from an adult in good health. This rearrangement joins TRBV3-1 (or the pseudogene TRBV3-2) to TRBJ1-1; 9 bases line up with TRBD1. The DNA for the CDR3 is TGTGCCAGCAGCCACCTGACAGGGGGGATGAACACTGAAGCTTTCTTT. Amino acids: CASSHLTGGMNTEAFF.